The entry below describes one TCR beta chain. The data originate from a study of blood T cells in healthy people across ages. This CDR3 region has 16 residues. Trimming removed 4 bases at V and 2 bases at J, with 16 bases between. In germline, CDR1 is LGHDT, CDR2 YNNKEL (reference sequence). Using a J-beta primer mix together with a sample-barcoded 5' primer, a second PCR was run for roughly 7 to 12 cycles. MiXCR, applied by TCRdb to the 5' RACE reads, yields one record per CDR3 protein. Of more than 900,000 distinct CDR3 sequences in the sample, almost 25% were seen once. The same sample was also used in a study of T cells of mothers and their children.

Sequenced sample: blood. This clonotype originated in a girl aged 2-15 years in good health. The V call is TRBV3-1, the J call TRBJ2-3, with D unclear. DNA of the CDR3: TGTGCCAGCAGCCGCAACCCCGGGCCATCCACAGATACGCAGTATTTT. Translated: CASSRNPGPSTDTQYF.